Each of the 16 T cell receptor beta chains below was sequenced from the same sample in a study of OX40 agonist ivuxolimab in advanced cancers. Sequencing used immunoSEQ multiplex PCR; TCRdb keeps in-frame clones, though not all of them. Found here are 50,000 to 70,000 clones, 86% of them singletons; the top ten hold roughly 1.2%. Sequenced here: CD4+ or CD8+ T cells sorted from blood, sampled in a trial of the OX40 agonist ivuxolimab. These TCRs come from an adult with an advanced solid tumor such as melanoma, head and neck, liver or kidney cancer.

The J gene is TRBJ2-3, the V gene TRBV9, with TRBD1 matching 8 bases. This CDR3 has 14 amino acids. The V gene's germline CDR1 is SGDLS and CDR2 YYNGEE. J was trimmed by 4 bases and V by 4 bases; bases with no gene match: 5. CDR3 sequence: CASSSRTGSDTQYF. The CDR3 DNA reads as TGTGCCAGCAGCTCCCGGACAGGGTCAGATACGCAGTATTTT.

The chain recombines TRBV5-1 with TRBJ2-7; 12 bases align to TRBD2. The trim removed 2 bases at V and 4 bases at J, leaving 4 bases unmatched. There are 15 residues in the CDR3. Germline-derived CDR1 and CDR2 are SGHRS and YFSETQ. The CDR3 sequence is CASSFTGTSGYEQYF. CDR3 nucleotides: TGCGCCAGCAGCTTCACCGGGACTAGCGGGTACGAGCAGTACTTC.

V is TRBV6-1 and J is TRBJ1-2; a possible D gene is TRBD1 (6 bases). V lost 3 bases, J lost 4 bases, and 12 bases lay in between. This CDR3 is built from 14 residues. Germline V gene data show CDR1 as MNHNS and CDR2 as SASEGT. In DNA, the CDR3 is TGTGCCAGCAGTGACGGACAGCTAGTCTATGGCTACACCTTC. Residues: CASSDGQLVYGYTF.

This clone was seen a single time. The chain links TRBV5-1 to TRBJ1-2, with D hard to call. There are 14 residues in the CDR3. Trimming left V 8 bases short and J 5 bases short, with 19 bases between. CDR1 and CDR2 (germline): SGHRS, YFSETQ. The CDR3 here is CASREQVDRYGYTF. CDR3 coding DNA: TGCGCCAGTAGGGAGCAAGTGGATAGGTATGGCTACACCTTC. Together with reference TRBV5-1 and TRBJ1-2, the CDR3 gives the full variable domain: KAGVTQTPRYLIKTRGQQVTLSCSPISGHRSVSWYQQTPGQGLQFLFEYFSETQRNKGNFPGRFSGRQFSNSRSEMNVSTLELGDSALYLCASREQVDRYGYTFGSGTRLTVV.

The chain joins TRBV6-6 to TRBJ2-7; D is undetermined. Per the germline V gene, CDR1 is MNHNY and CDR2 is SVGAGI (reference sequence). The CDR3 length is 13 residues. The V gene lost 3 bases and the J gene lost 3 bases, with 9 bases spanning the gap. CDR3 amino acids: CASSYLNGYEQYF. The CDR3, as DNA: TGTGCCAGCAGTTATTTGAACGGCTACGAGCAGTACTTC.

The CDR3 nucleotides read TGTGCCAGTATAGGACAGCGTGAAGCTTTCTTT. Protein sequence: CASIGQREAFF. The chain combines TRBV19 with TRBJ1-1; a possible D gene is TRBD1 (6 bases). The V gene lost 7 bases and the J gene lost 7 bases, with 10 bases spanning the gap. The CDR3 length is 11 residues. CDR1 is LNHDA and CDR2 is SQIVND in the germline V gene (reference sequence).

The V gene is TRBV5-1, the J gene TRBJ2-7; D possibly corresponds to TRBD2 (5 bases). Germline CDR1 is SGHRS and CDR2 is YFSETQ. V was trimmed by 0 bases and J by 4 bases, leaving 20 bases between them. This CDR3 is 17 amino acids long. Written as DNA, the CDR3 is TGCGCCAGCAGCTTGGTTCCTAGCACCCCAACTGGGTACGAGCAGTACTTC. Amino acid sequence: CASSLVPSTPTGYEQYF.

The rearrangement links TRBV10-3 to TRBJ1-1; D ambiguous. V was shortened by 4 bases and J by 0 bases, with 6 bases between the two germline ends. The CDR3 contains 13 residues. From germline, CDR1 is ENHRY and CDR2 SYGVKD. CDR3 sequence (DNA): TGTGCCATCAGTGCTGGGATGAACACTGAAGCTTTCTTT. The encoded protein is CAISAGMNTEAFF.

The sample holds one count of this clone. The rearrangement joins TRBV6-6 to TRBJ1-1; no clear D. This CDR3 is built from 13 residues. CDR1 MNHNY and CDR2 SVGAGI come from the germline V gene (reference sequence). Trimming stripped 6 bases from V and 3 bases from J, with 11 bases between. The CDR3 loop reads CASRIQGDTEAFF. The CDR3 nucleotides read TGTGCCAGCAGGATACAAGGAGACACTGAAGCTTTCTTT.

The rearrangement joins TRBV19 to TRBJ2-7, with D tentatively TRBD1 or TRBD2 (5 bases each). Germline V gene lookup returns CDR1 LNHDA and CDR2 SQIVND (reference sequence). The V gene lost 1 base and the J gene lost 0 bases, with 7 bases spanning the gap. This CDR3 has 14 residues. The CDR3 spells CASSIGDHSYEQYF. For the CDR3, the DNA is TGTGCCAGTAGTATAGGGGACCACTCCTACGAGCAGTACTTC.

This chain links TRBV6-5 with TRBJ2-2; D is perhaps TRBD2 (6 bases). The germline V gene encodes CDR1 MNHEY and CDR2 SVGAGI. The CDR3 has 16 amino acids. The germline V and J ends were trimmed by 0 bases and 1 base, with 9 bases remaining between them. The CDR3 coding sequence is TGTGCCAGCAGTTACTCGACGGAGGGGAACACCGGGGAGCTGTTTTTT. This sequence encodes CASSYSTEGNTGELFF.

The rearrangement uses TRBV5-1 and TRBJ2-1; D is ambiguous. The germline V gene has CDR1 SGHRS and CDR2 YFSETQ. Trimming shortened V by 0 bases and J by 5 bases, and 6 bases separated the two germline ends. CDR3 length equals 13 residues. CDR3 in DNA: TGCGCCAGCAGCTTGGACGGTAACAATGAGCAGTTCTTC. Translating gives CASSLDGNNEQFF.

The rearrangement joins TRBV9 to TRBJ2-1; tentative D call: TRBD1 (6 bases). This CDR3 is 15 amino acids long. Germline loops: CDR1 SGDLS, CDR2 YYNGEE. Trimming took 5 bases from V and 1 from J, leaving 13 bases between them. Here the CDR3 DNA reads TGTGCCAGCAGTGAGGGACAAGGGTCCTACAATGAGCAGTTCTTC. This translates into CASSEGQGSYNEQFF.

The chain links TRBV6-5 to TRBJ2-1; perhaps D is TRBD1 or TRBD2 (5 bases each). V lost 8 bases, J lost 6 bases, and 17 bases lay in between. Germline V lookup: CDR1 MNHEY, CDR2 SVGAGI. The CDR3 has 14 residues. The CDR3 nucleotides are TGTGCCAGCGGGGCAGGCTTGACTACCAATGAGCAGTTCTTC. Translated, it gives CASGAGLTTNEQFF.

The CDR3 loop reads CASSLDYQGYTEAFF. The CDR3 nucleotides read TGTGCCAGCAGCTTAGACTACCAGGGTTACACTGAAGCTTTCTTT. V gene TRBV11-3 combines with J gene TRBJ1-1, with a tentative D call TRBD1 (5 bases). The V end was cut by 0 bases, the J end by 3 bases, with 11 bases between. In germline, CDR1 is SGHNT, CDR2 YENEEA. This CDR3 contains 15 residues.

This chain uses TRBV11-2 with TRBJ1-2; TRBD1 matches at 7 bases. V dropped 3 bases and J dropped 4; count of bases not matched to a gene: 11. This CDR3 is 16 amino acids long. Per germline, CDR1 SGHAT and CDR2 FQNNGV. CDR3 in DNA: TGTGCCAGCAGCTTCGAACTGACAGGGAGGAGCTATGGCTACACCTTC. It specifies CASSFELTGRSYGYTF.